The present T cell receptor (beta chain) was sequenced within a study of blood T cell repertoires in COVID-19. Looking at the study overall: Material from acute and convalescent COVID-19 was sourced from the United States, Italy and Spain. In each case, the material was cDNA or gDNA derived from T cells, B-cell-depleted T cells, or PBMCs.

The V gene end was trimmed by 0 bases and the J gene end by 6 bases; junction bases not matched to a gene: 3. CDR3 length equals 14 residues. Germline V gene lookup returns CDR1 LNHDA and CDR2 SQIVND (reference sequence). The authors' processing: Estimation of nucleated cell counts relied on the amplification of reference gene primers. Generated by immunoSEQ multiplex PCR, the TCRdb table keeps only in-frame clones and is missing some. V and J calls plus clone size are reproduced from that table; the DNA served to infer D and trimming. The repertoire has around 77,000 clones, roughly 90% of them found once; the top ten carry about 17%.

The rearrangement links TRBV19 to TRBJ1-2; the match to TRBD1 covers 8 bases. Sequenced sample: peripheral blood. The source of this sequence is a woman of 80 years or more with active or convalescent COVID-19. The CDR3 DNA reads as TGTGCCAGTAGTATAGAAGGGACAGGCGATGGCTACACCTTC. This gives the protein CASSIEGTGDGYTF.